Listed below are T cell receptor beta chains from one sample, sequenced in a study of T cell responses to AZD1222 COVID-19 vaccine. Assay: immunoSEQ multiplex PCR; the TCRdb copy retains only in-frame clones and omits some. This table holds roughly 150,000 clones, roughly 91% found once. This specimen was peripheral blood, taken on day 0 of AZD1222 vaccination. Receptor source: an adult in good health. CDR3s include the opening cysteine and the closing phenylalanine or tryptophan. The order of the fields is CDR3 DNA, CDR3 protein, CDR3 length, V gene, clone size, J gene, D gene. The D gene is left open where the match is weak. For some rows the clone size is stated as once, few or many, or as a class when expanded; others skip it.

cdr3_nt: TGTGCCAGCAGTCCGACAGCCTCTGGAAACACCATATATTTT
cdr3_aa: CASSPTASGNTIYF
cdr3_length: 14
v_call: TRBV6-5
clone_size: .
j_call: TRBJ1-3
d_call: .

cdr3_nt: TGTGCCAGCAGCTTAGTAGGAGGCTCCTACGAGCAGTACTTC
cdr3_aa: CASSLVGGSYEQYF
cdr3_length: 14
v_call: TRBV11-2
clone_size: .
j_call: TRBJ2-7
d_call: .

cdr3_nt: TGTGCCAGCAGCCAAGATCGACCATACGAGCAGTACTTC
cdr3_aa: CASSQDRPYEQYF
cdr3_length: 13
v_call: TRBV3-1/TRBV3-2
clone_size: .
j_call: TRBJ2-7
d_call: .

cdr3_nt: TGTGCCATCAGTGAGTCCCAGTCGCCGCCACCCAGAGATACGCAGTATTTT
cdr3_aa: CAISESQSPPPRDTQYF
cdr3_length: 17
v_call: TRBV10-3
clone_size: .
j_call: TRBJ2-3
d_call: .

cdr3_nt: TGTGCCAGCAGCCCCCAGGGGGGGGAAGGGTCACCCCTCCACTTT
cdr3_aa: CASSPQGGEGSPLHF
cdr3_length: 15
v_call: TRBV7-2
clone_size: .
j_call: TRBJ1-6
d_call: TRBD1

cdr3_nt: TGTGCCAGCAGCCCAGATAGTGGACAGGGGTGGACTGAAGCTTTCTTT
cdr3_aa: CASSPDSGQGWTEAFF
cdr3_length: 16
v_call: TRBV14
clone_size: .
j_call: TRBJ1-1
d_call: TRBD1

cdr3_nt: TGTGCCATCAGCTCGGGACAGGGGCGACCTGAAGCTTTCTTT
cdr3_aa: CAISSGQGRPEAFF
cdr3_length: 14
v_call: TRBV10-3
clone_size: once
j_call: TRBJ1-1
d_call: TRBD1

cdr3_nt: TGTGCCAGCAGTTACAGGGGACAGGGCGGTTTGAATGGCTACACCTTC
cdr3_aa: CASSYRGQGGLNGYTF
cdr3_length: 16
v_call: TRBV6-5
clone_size: .
j_call: TRBJ1-2
d_call: TRBD1

cdr3_nt: TGTGCCAGTCTCCCAGGGTCGGGCGGGGAGCTGTTTTTT
cdr3_aa: CASLPGSGGELFF
cdr3_length: 13
v_call: TRBV27
clone_size: .
j_call: TRBJ2-2
d_call: .

cdr3_nt: TGCGCCAGCAGCCAACCCAGGACAGGGAACTATGGCTACACCTTC
cdr3_aa: CASSQPRTGNYGYTF
cdr3_length: 15
v_call: TRBV4-1
clone_size: .
j_call: TRBJ1-2
d_call: TRBD1

cdr3_nt: TGTGCCAGCAGTTTAACTCCTAGGTCCTCGGGGGAGACCCAGTACTTC
cdr3_aa: CASSLTPRSSGETQYF
cdr3_length: 16
v_call: TRBV27
clone_size: .
j_call: TRBJ2-5
d_call: .

cdr3_nt: TGCGCCAGCAGCTTGGGGGTGCCTGGGGAGCTGTTTTTT
cdr3_aa: CASSLGVPGELFF
cdr3_length: 13
v_call: TRBV5-1
clone_size: .
j_call: TRBJ2-2
d_call: .

cdr3_nt: TGCGCCAGCAGCCAAAGCCTCCCCGGGGTTAGACAGAGAGATTCACCCCTCCACTTT
cdr3_aa: CASSQSLPGVRQRDSPLHF
cdr3_length: 19
v_call: TRBV4-1
clone_size: .
j_call: TRBJ1-6
d_call: .

cdr3_nt: TGTGCCAGCATAGTCGAAACAGGGGGCTCTGAAGCTTTCTTT
cdr3_aa: CASIVETGGSEAFF
cdr3_length: 14
v_call: TRBV2
clone_size: .
j_call: TRBJ1-1
d_call: TRBD1

cdr3_nt: TGTGCCAGCAGCTTGCAACACTCCCTATCTCTTCCAGATACGCAGTATTTT
cdr3_aa: CASSLQHSLSLPDTQYF
cdr3_length: 17
v_call: TRBV7-8
clone_size: .
j_call: TRBJ2-3
d_call: .

cdr3_nt: TGTGCCAGTAGTCCCAGAAATAATTCACCCCTCCACTTT
cdr3_aa: CASSPRNNSPLHF
cdr3_length: 13
v_call: TRBV19
clone_size: .
j_call: TRBJ1-6
d_call: .

cdr3_nt: TGTGCCAGCAGCCCGGGAGGGACAACTTTTCAGGGCTACACCTTC
cdr3_aa: CASSPGGTTFQGYTF
cdr3_length: 15
v_call: TRBV7-9
clone_size: .
j_call: TRBJ1-2
d_call: .

cdr3_nt: TGTGCCACCAGCAGAGATCGTGGGGGTCCGGGGGAGCTGTTTTTT
cdr3_aa: CATSRDRGGPGELFF
cdr3_length: 15
v_call: TRBV15
clone_size: .
j_call: TRBJ2-2
d_call: .

cdr3_nt: TGTGCCAGCAGCCAGTCGATGGGGACTCTTAACTATGGCTACACCTTC
cdr3_aa: CASSQSMGTLNYGYTF
cdr3_length: 16
v_call: TRBV7-4
clone_size: .
j_call: TRBJ1-2
d_call: .

cdr3_nt: TGTGCCAGCAGCTCCTACTCCGGGTCCTACGAGCAGTACTTC
cdr3_aa: CASSSYSGSYEQYF
cdr3_length: 14
v_call: TRBV7-2
clone_size: .
j_call: TRBJ2-7
d_call: .

cdr3_nt: TGTGCCAGCAGCCTGGACAGGGGCTTTTATCGGGAGCAGTACTTC
cdr3_aa: CASSLDRGFYREQYF
cdr3_length: 15
v_call: TRBV6-2/TRBV6-3
clone_size: .
j_call: TRBJ2-7
d_call: TRBD1

cdr3_nt: TGTGCTAGTGGAACCCAGACGGACTATGGCTACACCTTC
cdr3_aa: CASGTQTDYGYTF
cdr3_length: 13
v_call: TRBV12-5
clone_size: .
j_call: TRBJ1-2
d_call: .